The subject of this entry is one T cell receptor beta chain. Its specific antigen is unknown. Base-call qualities are not available, and no considerably larger clone is one nucleotide away. The CDR3 goes from the cysteine to the phenylalanine over 13 residues. Only the CDR3 part of the read is kept: 39 bases, read in frame from the first base. CDR1 and CDR2, per the germline V gene, are WSHSY and SAAADI. V was cut back by 4 bases and J by 5 bases, leaving a gap of 11 bases between them. The data derive from a study of graft-versus-host responses after intestinal transplantation (dated by TCRdb to about 2021). Turning to the overall study: The transplants that recipients got were multivisceral, liver-intestinal, or isolated intestinal. Every recipient was given anti-thymocyte globulin induction, then maintenance tacrolimus and steroids for 2 to 3 years. Bulk TCR-beta CDR3 sequencing was used to track graft-versus-host and host-versus-graft alloreactive T cell clones in the graft, circulation and bone marrow after intestinal transplantation. Alloreactive clones were identified by sequencing pre-transplant mixed lymphocyte reaction products and comparing these products with unstimulated pre-transplant donor and recipient T cells. A cohort of about two dozen intestinal transplant recipients, including one retransplant, was enrolled, and a few patients lacking pretransplant specimens were excluded. A peak of at least 4% donor T cells among recipient peripheral blood mononuclear cells was the definition used for donor T cell macrochimerism. Samples from a few later patients were sequenced in-house on an Illumina MiSeq with MiXCR processing rather than by the commercial service.

Library preparation employed the immunoSEQ multiplex PCR assay. For most patients, genomic DNA was subjected to high-throughput TCR-beta CDR3 sequencing by Adaptive Biotechnologies. For the original study's pipeline: TCR sequencing data for some 19 patients were retrieved from Adaptive's ImmunoSEQ software; a few other patients were processed with MiXCR and VDJtools. CDR3 nucleotide sequences shared between donor and recipient were removed because the origin of such sequences could not be assigned. Alloreactive clones required at least 2-fold expansion over unstimulated cells and minimum CFSE-low frequency of 0.002% (template counts) or 0.001% (read counts). Mappable clones were those detected in sequenced pre-transplant spleen, lymph node, or MLR CFSE-low populations of the donor or recipient. Cumulative frequency of alloreactive clones was calculated as a percentage of all sequences weighted by copy number. TCRdb obtained this table from immuneACCESS and retained in-frame rearrangements with V and J assigned. These tables miss some clones; where compared with another copy, unresolved V genes account for less than half of the shortfall, and the remainder is unexplained. Clone size and V and J calls were adopted from that table, with D and trimming inferred from the DNA. Here the sample has some 96,000 clones; over 75% occur a single time. The top ten constitute 15% to 20% of the sample.

Paper-wide results and their limitations: Early after transplant, peak levels of circulating GvH clones were found to be associated with declines in HvG clones. Patients with donor T cell macrochimerism had high GvH to HvG T cell clonal ratios in their allografts. GvH clones were detected in recipient bone marrow, and some appeared earlier in ileal mucosa or blood, consistent with an intestinal mucosal origin. Conclusions were limited by the relatively low number and heterogeneity of intestinal transplant patients.

In the first month after transplant, blood samples were collected up to 4 times, and after that at least monthly when available. The TCR originated in a human patient who received an intestinal transplant, so some T cells may come from the graft donor. The sequencing here drew on PBMCs, taken roughly 68 weeks after intestinal transplant. The receptor chain draws on TRBV10-2 and TRBJ1-1; matching of 6 bases hints at TRBD1 as the D gene. The nucleotides are TGCGCCAGCAGTGTGGGGGCGAAGACTGAAGCTTTCTTT. It specifies CASSVGAKTEAFF.